This record looks at one TCR beta chain sequence and its context. These data come from a study of cytomegalovirus exposure and HLA in healthy donors. PCR was performed using 60 Vbeta and 13 Jbeta primers. Repertoires were generated with immunoSEQ multiplex PCR, while TCRdb's copy carries only in-frame clones and drops some. This repertoire shows about 160,000 clones, approximately 80% found once; its top ten account for about 9.6%. The V and J ends lost 3 bases and 9 bases, in that order; junction bases with no gene match: 11. This CDR3 spans 15 amino acids. Germline V gene data show CDR1 as MNHEY and CDR2 as SMNVEV (reference sequence).

The chain recombines TRBV27 with TRBJ1-1, with 9 bases lining up with TRBD1. The sequenced material came from PBMCs. The clonotype was recovered from a young man in good health and CMV-seropositive. CDR3 bases: TGTGCCAGCAGTTTTTCCGGGACAGGGTGGACTCAAGCTTTCTTT. This translates into CASSFSGTGWTQAFF.